A selection of T cell receptor beta chains follows, all from one sample in a study of blood T cell repertoires in COVID-19. Profiled with immunoSEQ multiplex PCR; TCRdb holds only in-frame clones, not every one. The table shows 45,000 to 60,000 clones, with 82% occurring only once. Sequences were obtained from peripheral blood. The receptors were sampled from a woman at least 80 years old with acute or convalescent COVID-19. The CDR3 runs from the conserved cysteine through the conserved F or W. The order of the fields is CDR3 DNA, CDR3 protein, J gene, V gene, D gene, clone size. A D gene is named only where the DNA matches it firmly. Expanded clones get a size class; other rows say once, few or many, or leave the size out.

TGTGCCAGCAGCGTAGTAGGAGCCTCTGGGGCCAACGTCCTGACTTTC	CASSVVGASGANVLTF	TRBJ2-6	TRBV9	-	-
TGCGCCAGCAGCTTTCCCCTGGGACAGGGGTTTTCCGAGCAGTACTTC	CASSFPLGQGFSEQYF	TRBJ2-7	TRBV5-1	TRBD1	-
TGTGCCAGCAGTCCTGAGCCCGGGACTGGGGCCAACGTCCTGACTTTC	CASSPEPGTGANVLTF	TRBJ2-6	TRBV28	-	-
TGTGCCAGCACAAACAGGGGGGAATACAATCAGCCCCAGCATTTT	CASTNRGEYNQPQHF	TRBJ1-5	TRBV6-5	TRBD1	-
TGTGCCAGCAGGGGACAAAGCACCGGGGAGCTGTTTTTT	CASRGQSTGELFF	TRBJ2-2	TRBV6-4	-	-
TGTGCCAGCAGCACATCGGGACAGGGGTCGAACACCGGGGAGCTGTTTTTT	CASSTSGQGSNTGELFF	TRBJ2-2	TRBV9	TRBD1	-
TGCGCCAGCAGATCCCCGGGGCGGGAGTCCGGGGAGCTGTTTTTT	CASRSPGRESGELFF	TRBJ2-2	TRBV5-1	TRBD2	-
TGCAGCGTTGTTACCACCGGGACTAGCGGGACTTACGAGCAGTACTTC	CSVVTTGTSGTYEQYF	TRBJ2-7	TRBV29-1	TRBD2	-
TGCGCCAGCGACCTGAGCGGGAGGTTCAGGTACGAGCAGTACTTC	CASDLSGRFRYEQYF	TRBJ2-7	TRBV4-1	TRBD2	-
TGTGCCAGCAGCTCGTATAACGGGGGGGCCGGCGGGGAGCTGTTTTTT	CASSSYNGGAGGELFF	TRBJ2-2	TRBV13	TRBD2	-
TGTGCCAGCAGTGAACTTCTAGATACGCAGTATTTT	CASSELLDTQYF	TRBJ2-3	TRBV6-1	-	-
TGTGCCACCAGCAGTAGACTAGCGGGGTCCCATGAGCAGTTCTTC	CATSSRLAGSHEQFF	TRBJ2-1	TRBV15	TRBD2	-
TGTGCCAGCAGCGTACTTCGGGGATACGAGCAGTACTTC	CASSVLRGYEQYF	TRBJ2-7	TRBV7-8	-	-
TGTGCCAGTAGTCCTCGACAGGGGGAGACCCAGTACTTC	CASSPRQGETQYF	TRBJ2-5	TRBV19	TRBD1	-
TGTGCCATCAGGAGTGGCACTGAAGCTTTCTTT	CAIRSGTEAFF	TRBJ1-1	TRBV10-3	-	-
TGTGCCAGTACGTTCCGGTCGAGCTCCTACAATGAGCAGTTCTTC	CASTFRSSSYNEQFF	TRBJ2-1	TRBV19	-	-
TGTGCCAGCAGTCATCAGGGGGACACTGAAGCTTTCTTT	CASSHQGDTEAFF	TRBJ1-1	TRBV27	TRBD1	-
TGTGCCAGTAGTACGCGGACAGGGGGCGGAACTGAAGCTTTCTTT	CASSTRTGGGTEAFF	TRBJ1-1	TRBV19	TRBD1	once
TGTGCCATCAGCCAACAGGACCCCGGGGAGCTGTTTTTT	CAISQQDPGELFF	TRBJ2-2	TRBV10-3	-	-
TGCGCCAGCAGTGAGACAGGGAAGGCGGGCACCGGGGAGCTGTTTTTT	CASSETGKAGTGELFF	TRBJ2-2	TRBV10-1	-	-
TGTGCCAGCAGTGAGCGGCAGGGGGCGATTTACGAGCAGTACTTC	CASSERQGAIYEQYF	TRBJ2-7	TRBV6-1	TRBD1	-
TGCGCCAGCAGCTTGGGTGCGGGGCCCACAGATACGCAGTATTTT	CASSLGAGPTDTQYF	TRBJ2-3	TRBV5-1	-	-
TGTGCCAGCTCACCGGTGCAGGGCGGCACAGATACGCAGTATTTT	CASSPVQGGTDTQYF	TRBJ2-3	TRBV18	-	few
TGTGCCAGCAGGGGACAGGGGTCCCCCTATGGCTACACCTTC	CASRGQGSPYGYTF	TRBJ1-2	TRBV27	TRBD1	-
TGTGCCAGCAGCCAAGTCCCCAGACAAGGGGGTGAGCAGTTCTTC	CASSQVPRQGGEQFF	TRBJ2-1	TRBV14	-	-
TGTGCCATCAGTGACCGGACAGGGAGCTACGAGCAGTACTTC	CAISDRTGSYEQYF	TRBJ2-7	TRBV10-3	TRBD1	once
TGTGCCAGCAGCGCGAGGACAGGGGATGAAGGCTACACCTTC	CASSARTGDEGYTF	TRBJ1-2	TRBV4-2	TRBD1	-
TGCGCCAGCAGTGCGACTAGCGGGAGGGCGAATGAGCAGTTCTTC	CASSATSGRANEQFF	TRBJ2-1	TRBV10-1	TRBD2	-
TGTGCCAGCAGCCCGGGATCCACCACAGATACGCAGTATTTT	CASSPGSTTDTQYF	TRBJ2-3	TRBV27	-	-
TGTGCCAGCAGTGAGGACAGGGTCTATGGCTACACCTTC	CASSEDRVYGYTF	TRBJ1-2	TRBV6-1	TRBD1	-
TGTGCCAGCAGTTTACGGGGGTTACCTGAAGCTTTCTTT	CASSLRGLPEAFF	TRBJ1-1	TRBV28	-	few
TGTGCCAGTTCGACGGGGGGCTCCTACAATGAGCAGTTCTTC	CASSTGGSYNEQFF	TRBJ2-1	TRBV3-1/TRBV3-2	TRBD2	-
TGTGCCAGCAGTTTACTATCTCTAACTAGCGGGGGTCAAACCGGGGAGCTGTTTTTT	CASSLLSLTSGGQTGELFF	TRBJ2-2	TRBV27	TRBD2	-
TGTGCCACCAGCAGAGACAGGGGCAATCAGCCCCAGCATTTT	CATSRDRGNQPQHF	TRBJ1-5	TRBV15	-	-
TGCGCCAGCAGCTTGAATGGACAGGCCCCTTGGGAGCAGTACTTC	CASSLNGQAPWEQYF	TRBJ2-7	TRBV5-1	TRBD1	-
TGTGCCAGCAGTTTATCGAGGCCAGATACGCAGTATTTT	CASSLSRPDTQYF	TRBJ2-3	TRBV27	-	once
TGTGCCAGCAGCTCACAGGCCTCCGGATGGAATTCACCCCTCCACTTT	CASSSQASGWNSPLHF	TRBJ1-6	TRBV7-8	-	-
TGTGCCAGCAGTCGACAGGGTGGAACCTACGAGCAGTACTTC	CASSRQGGTYEQYF	TRBJ2-7	TRBV5-6	TRBD1	-
TGTGCCAGCAGCGTTCTCTCGGGGGGCGCGACCTACACCTTC	CASSVLSGGATYTF	TRBJ1-2	TRBV9	-	-
TGTGCCAGTAGTATAGATCACGGGGTCTTTCAGCCCCAGCATTTT	CASSIDHGVFQPQHF	TRBJ1-5	TRBV19	-	-
TGTGCCAGCAGCTTAACTGGGACTAGCGGCCTCAATGAGCAGTTCTTC	CASSLTGTSGLNEQFF	TRBJ2-1	TRBV7-3	TRBD2	-
TGTGCCAGCAGCCAAGATATGGCTAGCGGGATGGGTGAGCAGTTCTTC	CASSQDMASGMGEQFF	TRBJ2-1	TRBV3-1/TRBV3-2	TRBD2	-
TGCGCCAGCAGCTTGCTGTGGCGGGAGAACACTGAAGCTTTCTTT	CASSLLWRENTEAFF	TRBJ1-1	TRBV5-1	-	-
TGTGCCACCAGTCGTCCTGCGACAGATACGCAGTATTTT	CATSRPATDTQYF	TRBJ2-3	TRBV15	-	-
TGTGCCAGCAGCCTCCTCCCAGCGGGGTTCTACGAGCAGTACTTC	CASSLLPAGFYEQYF	TRBJ2-7	TRBV7-8	TRBD2	-
TGCGCCAGCAGCTTGGTTAGTCCCGCTGTTAATGAGCAGTTCTTC	CASSLVSPAVNEQFF	TRBJ2-1	TRBV5-1	-	-
TGTGCCAGCAGTGACTCCATTACTTACAATGAGCAGTTCTTC	CASSDSITYNEQFF	TRBJ2-1	TRBV6-4	-	-
TGTGCCAGCACCAGGGGGGATTCACCCCTCCACTTT	CASTRGDSPLHF	TRBJ1-6	TRBV3-1/TRBV3-2	TRBD1	-
TGTGCCAGCAGTTTACTCCTTACTCGGCCCCAGCATTTT	CASSLLLTRPQHF	TRBJ1-5	TRBV12-3/TRBV12-4	-	-
TGCGCCAGCAGCTTCCGGTCCGGGGCCGACGGGGGAGCTTTCTTT	CASSFRSGADGGAFF	TRBJ1-1	TRBV5-1	-	-